This TCR beta chain came from a study of blood T cell repertoires in COVID-19. Study context: T cells, B-cell-depleted T cells, or PBMCs supplied cDNA or gDNA.

Individuals drawn from 24 US areas were about 18 to 90 years old. Participant-reported clinical history was the basis for cohort assignment. The CDR3 loop spans 16 amino acids. The V end was cut by 4 bases, the J end by 2 bases, with 15 bases between. CDR1 SNHLY and CDR2 FYNNEI come from the germline V gene. Under the authors' procedure: Counts of nucleated cells, estimated from reference gene primer amplification, were obtained. The table came from immunoSEQ multiplex PCR; TCRdb's copy has only in-frame clones and leaves some out. Clone size and V and J calls were adopted from that table, with D and trimming inferred from the DNA. The repertoire holds around 160,000 clones, with around nine tenths as singletons.

The sequence was collected from a woman in her twenties or thirties with acute COVID-19. The sequenced sample consisted of PBMCs or T cells enriched from blood (not recorded which). The chain uses TRBV2 and TRBJ2-1; tentative D call: TRBD2 (6 bases). In nucleotides, the CDR3 is TGTGCCAGCAGTGGAACTAGCAGAAGCCCCTACAATGAGCAGTTCTTC. It is translated as CASSGTSRSPYNEQFF.